These T cell receptor beta chains were read from a single sample in a study of cytomegalovirus exposure and HLA in healthy donors. Here immunoSEQ multiplex PCR was the method, and the copy in TCRdb shows in-frame clones only, minus some. The profile covers about 180,000 clones, with under 85% appearing a single time and 2% to 3% taken by the ten largest. The material sequenced was PBMCs. The receptor set was obtained from a human donor in good health. Both conserved end residues are part of each CDR3. Each record gives: CDR3 DNA, CDR3 protein, J gene, clone size, D gene, V gene. D genes are given only for firm matches. Some rows have no size entry. The others give once, few or many, or a class for an expanded clone.

TGTGCCAGCAGCTTTAATCTACGAACAGGAGTTAATGAAAAACTGTTTTTT,CASSFNLRTGVNEKLFF,TRBJ1-4,NA,NA,TRBV5-8
TGTGCCACCAGCAGAGACCAGACAGGGGGCATCTATGGCTACACCTTC,CATSRDQTGGIYGYTF,TRBJ1-2,NA,TRBD1,TRBV15
TGTGCCAGCAGCTTAGCCGTTAGCGAGACCCAGTACTTC,CASSLAVSETQYF,TRBJ2-5,few,NA,TRBV11-2
TGTGCCAGCACCGAATCGGTTAACTACGAGCAGTACTTC,CASTESVNYEQYF,TRBJ2-7,NA,NA,TRBV7-9
TGCGCCAGCAGCACGGACGGACAGGGCAATCAGCCCCAGCATTTT,CASSTDGQGNQPQHF,TRBJ1-5,NA,TRBD1,TRBV5-1
TGCGCCAGCAGCCACTGGCCGCAGCGGGGGAACTCCGCGGAGCTGTTTTTT,CASSHWPQRGNSAELFF,TRBJ2-2,NA,TRBD2,TRBV4-1
TGTGCCAGCAGCTTGCTCGCAGGGATCAGTCCAGATACGCAGTATTTT,CASSLLAGISPDTQYF,TRBJ2-3,NA,NA,TRBV7-9
TGTGCCAGCAGCCCGAAAGGGACAGGGGCTGTCCACACTGAAGCTTTCTTT,CASSPKGTGAVHTEAFF,TRBJ1-1,NA,TRBD1,TRBV9
TGTGCCAGCAGCTTATGGGGGGAGAACACTGAAGCTTTCTTT,CASSLWGENTEAFF,TRBJ1-1,NA,NA,TRBV7-3
TGCGCCAGCAGCCAACCGACGGGACAGAGGAAGAGCACTGAAGCTTTCTTT,CASSQPTGQRKSTEAFF,TRBJ1-1,once,TRBD1,TRBV4-1
TGTGCCAGCAGACAGGGGGCGAATCAGCCCCAGCATTTT,CASRQGANQPQHF,TRBJ1-5,NA,TRBD1,TRBV6-4
TGCAGCGCATCTACAGGGGGTCCCAATCAGCCCCAGCATTTT,CSASTGGPNQPQHF,TRBJ1-5,once,TRBD1,TRBV29-1